Listed here are 28 T cell receptor beta chains from one sample, sequenced in a study of vaccination and CD4 T cells after COVID-19. The Oncomine TCR Beta short-read assay sequenced DNA from cultured CD4+ T cells. One entry per CDR3 protein results from TCRdb running MiXCR on the PCR reads. Of approximately 16,000 distinct CDR3 sequences listed, roughly 77% are singletons. Their recognized antigens are unknown. The treatment denotes: approximately 9-day PBMC culture with coronavirus spike peptide pools or control peptides (ViraFEST assay). The sequenced material came from CD4+ T cells from blood, cultured in vitro. Receptors were obtained from a human donor who had recovered from COVID-19.

The chain employs TRBV7-8 and TRBJ2-3, with D uncertain. V gave up 6 bases and J gave up 0 bases, with 13 bases separating them. Germline V lookup: CDR1 SGHVS, CDR2 FQNEAQ. The CDR3 is 15 amino acids. The CDR3 DNA sequence: TGTGCCAGCAGGATCGCTTGGGGAAGCACAGATACGCAGTATTTT. Its protein is CASRIAWGSTDTQYF.

CDR3 residues: CASSEDRVYQPQHF. The CDR3 nucleotides are TGCGCCAGCAGTGAGGACAGGGTTTATCAGCCCCAGCATTTT. J is TRBJ1-5 and V is TRBV10-2; 7 bases line up with TRBD1. V trimming: 2 bases; J trimming: 5 bases; junction bases outside the gene matches: 3. The CDR3 extends over 14 amino acids. CDR1 is WSHSY and CDR2 is SAAADI in the germline V gene.

The chain couples TRBV29-1 to TRBJ1-5; D unresolved. The CDR3 spans 13 residues. Trimming left V 6 bases short and J 0 bases short, with 9 bases between. Per germline, CDR1 SQVTM and CDR2 ANQGSEA. CDR3 DNA sequence: TGCAGCGTGTCATTGGATAGCAATCAGCCCCAGCATTTT. It translates to CSVSLDSNQPQHF.

The genes are TRBV4-1 and TRBJ2-2; D remains ambiguous. The CDR3 is 15 amino acids. The germline V and J ends were trimmed by 2 bases and 5 bases, with 12 bases remaining between them. From germline, CDR1 is MGHRA and CDR2 YSYEKL. This chain's CDR3 is CASSQPTHRTGELFF. The CDR3 region has the DNA TGCGCCAGCAGCCAACCGACCCATAGGACCGGGGAGCTGTTTTTT.

The genes are TRBV29-1 and TRBJ1-2; weak D call: TRBD1 (6 bases). Trimming cost V 7 bases and J 2 bases, with 11 bases left between them. The CDR3 is 12 residues long. Germline-derived CDR1 and CDR2 are SQVTM and ANQGSEA. The CDR3 here is CSATGGNYGYTF. The CDR3 nucleotides are TGCAGCGCTACCGGGGGCAACTATGGCTACACCTTC.

V gene TRBV7-2 combines with J gene TRBJ1-2; 8 bases fit TRBD1. With V trimmed by 6 bases and J by 7 bases, 10 bases remained unmatched. The CDR3 is 14 residues long. The germline V gene encodes CDR1 SGHTA and CDR2 FQGNSA. DNA of the CDR3: TGTGCCAGCAGTCTAGCAGGGGGCGCGGGTGGCTACACCTTC. Translating it yields CASSLAGGAGGYTF.

V and J are TRBV20-1 and TRBJ2-7; D possibly corresponds to TRBD2 (7 bases). The germline V and J ends were trimmed by 5 bases and 1 base, with 18 bases remaining between them. This CDR3 contains 15 residues. CDR1 and CDR2 from the germline V gene are DFQATT and SNEGSKA (reference sequence). The CDR3 sequence is CSAGRGGQISYEQYF. The CDR3 DNA follows: TGCAGTGCTGGTCGCGGGGGCCAAATTTCCTACGAGCAGTACTTC.

This clonotype was observed a few times. This chain uses TRBV27 with TRBJ1-4, with 10 bases matching TRBD1. CDR1 and CDR2 (germline): MNHEY, SMNVEV (reference sequence). CDR3 size: 14 residues. The V gene end was trimmed by 7 bases and the J gene end by 5 bases; junction bases not matched to a gene: 4. CDR3 bases: TGTGCCAGCACAAAGGGACAGGGGAATGAAAAACTGTTTTTT. It codes for CASTKGQGNEKLFF.

The chain uses TRBV7-3 and TRBJ2-7; 7 bases line up with TRBD2. V lost 2 bases and J lost 2; bases outside the gene matches: 9. In germline, CDR1 is SGHTA, CDR2 FQGTGA. This CDR3 region has 16 residues. The CDR3 here is CASSLGGTNLAYEQYF. The CDR3 DNA reads TGTGCCAGCAGCTTAGGAGGGACTAATCTAGCCTACGAGCAGTACTTC.

This chain uses TRBV6-1 with TRBJ1-1; weak D call: TRBD1 (5 bases). The CDR3 consists of 11 residues. CDR1 is MNHNS, CDR2 SASEGT, per germline. Deletions cut 5 bases from V and 7 bases from J, with 8 bases between. CDR3 sequence: CASSRDSEAFF. Written as DNA, the CDR3 is TGTGCCAGCAGTCGCGACAGTGAAGCTTTCTTT.

The genes are TRBV20-1 and TRBJ2-2; tentative D call: TRBD2 (5 bases). From germline, CDR1 is DFQATT and CDR2 SNEGSKA (reference sequence). This CDR3 is built from 13 residues. Between the trimmed V and J ends, which lost 1 base and 3 bases, there was a span of 6 bases. The CDR3 nucleotides read TGCAGTGCTAGAGGGCGGGACACCGGGGAGCTGTTTTTT. It is translated as CSARGRDTGELFF.

This rearrangement joins TRBV19 to TRBJ1-2, with no clear D. The V gene lost 6 bases and the J gene lost 5 bases, with 16 bases spanning the gap. Germline V gene lookup returns CDR1 LNHDA and CDR2 SQIVND (reference sequence). The CDR3 is 14 residues long. The CDR3 region has the DNA TGTGCCAGTAGCCCGGGCCGAATTCCTTATGGCTACACCTTC. Residues: CASSPGRIPYGYTF.

This chain links TRBV7-9 with TRBJ1-5, with D perhaps TRBD1 (5 bases). CDR1 and CDR2 from the germline V gene are SEHNR and FQNEAQ (reference sequence). Deletions cut 5 bases from V and 3 bases from J, with 8 bases between. This CDR3 comprises 13 residues. The DNA of the CDR3 is TGTGCCAGCAGCCGGGGCATCAATCAGCCCCAGCATTTT. Translating gives CASSRGINQPQHF.

This clonotype was recorded only once. This chain connects TRBV6-1 to TRBJ2-5; D call uncertain. The V end was cut by 2 bases, the J end by 5 bases, with 6 bases between. CDR1 is MNHNS, CDR2 SASEGT, per germline. The CDR3 covers 12 residues. Written as DNA, the CDR3 is TGTGCCAGCAGTGAACGGGTGGAGACCCAGTACTTC. Amino acids: CASSERVETQYF.

The chain joins TRBV7-2 to TRBJ2-7; possible D gene TRBD1, 6 bases. The germline V gene encodes CDR1 SGHTA and CDR2 FQGNSA. The CDR3 is 13 amino acids. Deletions cut 3 bases from V and 5 bases from J, with 11 bases between. CDR3 in amino acids: CASSFNREHEQYF. Here the CDR3 DNA reads TGTGCCAGCAGCTTTAACAGGGAGCACGAGCAGTACTTC.

The chain recombines TRBV10-3 with TRBJ2-7; 10 bases map to TRBD1. Trimming at V came to 8 bases and at J to 0 bases, leaving 7 bases not matched to a gene. The CDR3 has 15 residues. The germline gives CDR1 ENHRY, CDR2 SYGVKD. This CDR3 reads CAIGPGQGTSYEQYF. Here the CDR3 DNA reads TGTGCCATCGGACCGGGACAGGGGACCTCCTACGAGCAGTACTTC.

This chain joins TRBV12-3 or TRBV12-4 and TRBJ1-6; D is undetermined. CDR3 length: 15 amino acids. The V end was cut by 8 bases, the J end by 1 base, with 12 bases between. The DNA for the CDR3 is TGTGCCAGCCGCAGAGGGCGTTCCTATAATTCACCCCTCCACTTT. Translating gives CASRRGRSYNSPLHF.

V is TRBV20-1 and J is TRBJ1-2, with 9 bases identical to TRBD1. V shed 5 bases and J 4 bases; nucleotides not matched to a gene: 8. Germline V lookup: CDR1 DFQATT, CDR2 SNEGSKA (reference sequence). The CDR3 is 14 residues long. CDR3 DNA: TGCAGTGCTGGCCCTAGGGACAGGGCCTATGGCTACACCTTC. Amino acid sequence: CSAGPRDRAYGYTF.

The chain is built from TRBV30 and TRBJ2-1; unclear D gene. The germline V gene encodes CDR1 GTSNPN and CDR2 SVGIG (reference sequence). CDR3 length equals 14 residues. V was trimmed by 0 bases and J by 9 bases, leaving 15 bases between them. The CDR3 nucleotides read TGTGCCTGGAGTGTACAGTCGGTCCTGGGTGAGCAGTTCTTC. Translation: CAWSVQSVLGEQFF.

The chain links TRBV18 to TRBJ1-6; 7 positions agree with TRBD1. The length of the CDR3 is 15 residues. Germline V gene data show CDR1 as KGHSH and CDR2 as LQKENI. Losses at the gene ends were 4 bases for V and 7 bases for J; bases not matched to a gene: 7. This CDR3 reads CASSLGTEGNSPLHF. The CDR3 coding sequence is TGTGCCAGCTCACTGGGGACAGAGGGCAATTCACCCCTCCACTTT. The complete variable domain, with remaining parts taken from reference TRBV18 and TRBJ1-6, reads NAGVMQNPRHLVRRRGQEARLRCSPMKGHSHVYWYRQLPEEGLKFMVYLQKENIIDESGMPKERFSAEFPKEGPSILRIQQVVRGDSAAYFCASSLGTEGNSPLHFGNGTRLTVT.

The chain combines TRBV27 with TRBJ1-5, with a weak D call TRBD1 (6 bases). The V and J ends lost 6 bases and 7 bases respectively, with 16 bases between them. The germline V gene has CDR1 MNHEY and CDR2 SMNVEV (reference sequence). The CDR3 sequence is 14 residues long. CDR3: CASSRAGGGQPQHF. CDR3 DNA: TGTGCCAGCAGCCGCGCCGGGGGCGGCCAGCCCCAGCATTTT.

The V and J genes are TRBV15 and TRBJ1-6, with D uncertain. V was clipped by 5 bases and J by 9 bases, with 17 bases between them. Germline V gene data show CDR1 as LNHNV and CDR2 as YYDKDF (reference sequence). The CDR3 has 15 amino acids. CDR3 amino acids: CATSPRLQSGSPLHF. The CDR3 DNA is TGTGCCACCAGCCCCCGTTTACAGTCAGGTTCACCCCTCCACTTT.

This clonotype came up a few times. This rearrangement joins TRBV6-1 to TRBJ2-7; possible D gene TRBD1, 6 bases. V lost 2 bases, J lost 6 bases, and 14 bases lay in between. From germline, CDR1 is MNHNS and CDR2 SASEGT. This CDR3 contains 14 residues. CDR3 in amino acids: CASSELTGKREQYF. The DNA for the CDR3 is TGTGCCAGCAGTGAATTAACAGGGAAGCGCGAGCAGTACTTC.

The rearrangement joins TRBV28 to TRBJ2-7; 10 bases are shared with TRBD1. V lost 3 bases and J lost 2; bases outside the gene matches: 4. There are 15 residues in the CDR3. Germline-derived CDR1 and CDR2 are MDHEN and SYDVKM. CDR3 sequence: CASSFRQGAPYEQYF. The CDR3 nucleotides read TGTGCCAGCAGTTTTAGACAGGGGGCCCCCTACGAGCAGTACTTC.

This clonotype was seen only a few times. This chain uses TRBV7-9 with TRBJ1-1; no definite D call. CDR3 length: 17 amino acids. The germline CDR1 and CDR2 sequences are SEHNR and FQNEAQ (reference sequence). Trimming pared 2 bases from V and 5 bases from J, leaving 21 bases between. The CDR3 spells CASSLKGSVPGGTEAFF. CDR3 bases: TGTGCCAGCAGCTTAAAGGGCTCCGTGCCAGGCGGTACTGAAGCTTTCTTT.

The V and J genes are TRBV20-1 and TRBJ2-7, with 13 bases that match TRBD2. CDR1 is DFQATT and CDR2 is SNEGSKA in the germline V gene (reference sequence). The CDR3 length is 15 residues. The ends lost 2 bases at V and 6 bases at J; junction bases unmatched: 7. CDR3 sequence: CSARPALAGGSEQYF. In DNA, the CDR3 is TGCAGTGCTAGACCCGCACTAGCGGGAGGGAGCGAGCAGTACTTC.

The rearrangement uses TRBV24-1 and TRBJ1-6; unclear D gene. CDR3 length: 18 amino acids. V lost 5 bases and J 0 bases, leaving 16 bases between the germline ends. The germline CDR1 and CDR2 sequences are KGHDR and SFDVKD. The CDR3 nucleotides read TGTGCCACCAGTGGAAGCTCGCCAGGAAGCTCCTATAATTCACCCCTCCACTTT. It translates to CATSGSSPGSSYNSPLHF.

As DNA, the CDR3 is TGCAGTGCTAGAGAAGGGAGCCAGCGGACAGATACGCAGTATTTT. It is translated as CSAREGSQRTDTQYF. The rearrangement links TRBV20-1 to TRBJ2-3; TRBD2 might be the D (5 bases). In germline, CDR1 is DFQATT, CDR2 SNEGSKA (reference sequence). Deletions cut 0 bases from V and 3 bases from J, with 13 bases between. The CDR3 has 15 residues.